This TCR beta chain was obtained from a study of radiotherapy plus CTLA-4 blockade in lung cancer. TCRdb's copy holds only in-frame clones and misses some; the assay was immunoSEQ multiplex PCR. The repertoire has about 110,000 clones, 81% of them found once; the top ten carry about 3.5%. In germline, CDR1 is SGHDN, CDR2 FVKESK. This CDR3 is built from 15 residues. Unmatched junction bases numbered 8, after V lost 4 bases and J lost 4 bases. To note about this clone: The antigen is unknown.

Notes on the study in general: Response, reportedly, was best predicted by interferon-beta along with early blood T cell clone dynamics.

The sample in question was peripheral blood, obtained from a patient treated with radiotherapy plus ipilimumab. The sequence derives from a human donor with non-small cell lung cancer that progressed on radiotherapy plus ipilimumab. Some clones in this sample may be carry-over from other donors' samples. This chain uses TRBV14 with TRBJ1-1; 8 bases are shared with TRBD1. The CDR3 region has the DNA TGTGCCAGCAGCCGAGAACAGGGGGAGAGCACTGAAGCTTTCTTT. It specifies CASSREQGESTEAFF.